These T cell receptor beta chains were read from a single sample in a study of cytomegalovirus exposure and HLA in healthy donors. Profiling relied on immunoSEQ multiplex PCR, and the TCRdb table lists in-frame clones only, not all of them. The data show fewer than 95,000 clones, 65% to 75% seen once. Sequenced input: PBMCs. All receptors derive from a woman in her thirties or forties in good health and CMV-seropositive. CDR3s leave out the opening cysteine and the closing phenylalanine or tryptophan.

V gene	J gene	CDR3 protein
TRBV11-2	TRBJ2-2	ASSLRVVGSGELF
TRBV7-9	TRBJ2-7	ASSPQGTGEQY
TRBV5-1	TRBJ2-2	ASSLYGEVPGELF
TRBV4-3	TRBJ1-5	ASSQDNGRAQPQH
TRBV7-8	TRBJ2-7	ASSFPGQGIYEQY
TRBV7-2	TRBJ1-3	ASSSQGQPSGNTIY
TRBV28	TRBJ2-7	ASSPRGAGTGVVEQY
TRBV19	TRBJ1-3	AADRENGNTIY
TRBV30	TRBJ2-1	AWSAWEQGF
TRBV11-2	TRBJ1-1	ASSSNGHTEAF
TRBV10-3	TRBJ2-1	AISEPGTVNNEQF
TRBV4-2	TRBJ1-3	ASSQGVELNSGNTIY
TRBV18	TRBJ1-1	ASSPLPYTDTNEAF
TRBV25-1	TRBJ1-1	ASRVRGITEAF
TRBV7-8	TRBJ1-5	ASSDTLNQPQH
TRBV7-2	TRBJ2-1	ASSLGRPGGAQGNEQF
TRBV10-1	TRBJ1-2	ASSSGQAGGYYGYT
TRBV4-3	TRBJ1-4	ASSQNRANEKLF
TRBV7-7	TRBJ1-1	ASSLRGNTEAF
TRBV29-1	TRBJ2-3	SEKLQGSDTQY
TRBV18	TRBJ2-7	ASSRRQGVSDEQY
TRBV19	TRBJ1-5	ASSLRQGGYSNQPQH
TRBV2	TRBJ1-1	ASSEALRFDSLNTEAF
TRBV28	TRBJ2-3	ASSLTPTSGNTDTQY
TRBV5-1	TRBJ2-3	ASSSRQGATDTQY
TRBV7-8	TRBJ2-7	ASSFMVAGVSYEQY
TRBV7-2	TRBJ2-5	ASSSLREETQY
TRBV7-2	TRBJ2-7	ASSSRGGGGEQY
TRBV18	TRBJ2-2	ASSLPVSTGNTGELF
TRBV30	TRBJ1-5	AWGLRTYSNQPQH
TRBV7-8	TRBJ1-3	ASSSVGGGAVAGNTIY
TRBV5-1	TRBJ1-5	ASSSSGGLGQPQH
TRBV7-2	TRBJ2-7	ASSPVAGDPYEQY
TRBV6-1	TRBJ2-1	ASSELGTGWYNEQF
TRBV30	TRBJ2-4	AWSSLGRTKNIQY
TRBV5-1	TRBJ2-1	ASSLGQGDYNEQF
TRBV19	TRBJ1-4	ASSIESGGLDEKLF
TRBV15	TRBJ2-2	ATSRDLGGTGELF
TRBV29-1	TRBJ2-3	SVGTSGRGTQY
TRBV7-2	TRBJ2-7	ASSPLGYEQY
TRBV28	TRBJ2-7	ASSLFSGGYEQY
TRBV25-1	TRBJ1-2	ASSEGTGLGYT
TRBV18	TRBJ2-4	ASSPPSGIAKNIQY
TRBV6-6	TRBJ1-1	ASRPTGRNTEAF
TRBV13	TRBJ2-3	ASSLGTPGLAGVTSSTDTQY
TRBV29-1	TRBJ2-3	SVSQDRGAQY